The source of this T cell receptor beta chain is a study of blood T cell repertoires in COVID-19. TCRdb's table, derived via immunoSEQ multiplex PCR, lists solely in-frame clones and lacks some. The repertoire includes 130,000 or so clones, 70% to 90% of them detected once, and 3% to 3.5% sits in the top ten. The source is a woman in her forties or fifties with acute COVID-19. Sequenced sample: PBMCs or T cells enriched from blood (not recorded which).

The CDR3 loop reads CAWSPSGSPLHF. The CDR3 DNA is TGTGCCTGGAGTCCCTCGGGATCACCCCTCCACTTT. The chain recombines TRBV30 with TRBJ1-6; no reliable D call. Between the trimmed V and J ends, which lost 2 bases and 10 bases, there was a span of 9 bases. Germline V CDR1 and CDR2: GTSNPN, SVGIG (reference sequence). The CDR3 consists of 12 residues.